This note documents a single TCR beta chain sequence. The CDR3 covers 13 residues. Germline loops: CDR1 SQVTM, CDR2 ANQGSEA. These data originate in a study of CXCR3-negative and CXCR3-positive naive CD8 T cells. CD8+ T cell subsets were each sorted in triplicate, approximately 270,000 cells apiece. It was by 5' RACE with UMI labels that the TRB cDNA libraries were prepared. From its re-call of the 5' RACE reads, TCRdb lists each CDR3 protein once, without DNA. The sample is made up of approximately 83,000 distinct CDR3 sequences, and the top ten hold around 1.4% of it. The chain recombines TRBV29-1 with TRBJ1-1. Material: naive CXCR3- CD8+ T cells from blood. Stated subset: CD45RO-CCR7+CD27+CD95- naive CD8+ T cells lacking CXCR3 (TNR3-). The clonotype was recovered from a human donor in good health. Some clones in this sample may be carry-over from other donors' samples. CDR3 sequence: CSVVFWGGTEAFF. The full variable domain, with the rest looked up from reference TRBV29-1 and TRBJ1-1, is SAVISQKPSRDICQRGTSLTIQCQVDSQVTMMFWYRQQPGQSLTLIATANQGSEATYESGFVIDKFPISRPNLTFSTLTVSNMSPEDSSIYLCSVVFWGGTEAFFGQGTRLTVV.